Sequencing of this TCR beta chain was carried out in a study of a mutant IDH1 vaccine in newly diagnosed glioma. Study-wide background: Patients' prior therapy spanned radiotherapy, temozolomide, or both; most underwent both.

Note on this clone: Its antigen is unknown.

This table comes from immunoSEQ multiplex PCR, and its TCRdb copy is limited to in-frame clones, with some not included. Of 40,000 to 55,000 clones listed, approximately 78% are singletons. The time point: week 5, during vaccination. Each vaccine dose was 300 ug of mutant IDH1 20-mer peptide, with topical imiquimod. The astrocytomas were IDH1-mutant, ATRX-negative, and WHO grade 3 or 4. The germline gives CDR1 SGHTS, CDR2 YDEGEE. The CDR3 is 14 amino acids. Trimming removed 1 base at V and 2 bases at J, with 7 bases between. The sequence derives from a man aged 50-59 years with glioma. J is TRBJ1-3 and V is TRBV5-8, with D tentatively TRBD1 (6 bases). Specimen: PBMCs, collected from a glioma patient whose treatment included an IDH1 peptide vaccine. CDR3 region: CASSLSGAGNTIYF. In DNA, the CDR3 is TGTGCCAGCAGCTTGTCAGGGGCTGGAAACACCATATATTTT.